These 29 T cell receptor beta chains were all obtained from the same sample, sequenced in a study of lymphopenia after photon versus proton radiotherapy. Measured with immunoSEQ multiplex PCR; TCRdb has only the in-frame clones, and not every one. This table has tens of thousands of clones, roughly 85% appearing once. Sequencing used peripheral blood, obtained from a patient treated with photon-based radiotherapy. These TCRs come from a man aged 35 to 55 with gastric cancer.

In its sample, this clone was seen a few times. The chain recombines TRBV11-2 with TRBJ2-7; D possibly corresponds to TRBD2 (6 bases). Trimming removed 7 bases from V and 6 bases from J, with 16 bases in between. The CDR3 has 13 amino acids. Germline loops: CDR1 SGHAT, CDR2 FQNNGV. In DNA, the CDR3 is TGTGCCAGCACCAGGGCGGGGCACGGCGAGCAGTACTTC. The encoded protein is CASTRAGHGEQYF.

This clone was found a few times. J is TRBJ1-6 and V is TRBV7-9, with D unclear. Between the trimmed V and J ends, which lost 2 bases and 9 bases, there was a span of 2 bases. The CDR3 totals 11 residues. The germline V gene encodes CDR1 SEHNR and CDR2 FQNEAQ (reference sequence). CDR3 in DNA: TGTGCCAGCAGCTTAAGTTCACCCCTCCACTTT. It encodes CASSLSSPLHF.

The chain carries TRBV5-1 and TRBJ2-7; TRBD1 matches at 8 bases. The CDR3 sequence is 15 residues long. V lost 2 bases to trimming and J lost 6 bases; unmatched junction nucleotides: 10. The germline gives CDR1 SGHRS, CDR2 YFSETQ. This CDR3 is CASSLGQGASGEQYF. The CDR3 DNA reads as TGCGCCAGCAGCTTAGGCCAGGGGGCTTCGGGCGAGCAGTACTTC. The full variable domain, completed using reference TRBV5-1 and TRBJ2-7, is KAGVTQTPRYLIKTRGQQVTLSCSPISGHRSVSWYQQTPGQGLQFLFEYFSETQRNKGNFPGRFSGRQFSNSRSEMNVSTLELGDSALYLCASSLGQGASGEQYFGPGTRLTVT.

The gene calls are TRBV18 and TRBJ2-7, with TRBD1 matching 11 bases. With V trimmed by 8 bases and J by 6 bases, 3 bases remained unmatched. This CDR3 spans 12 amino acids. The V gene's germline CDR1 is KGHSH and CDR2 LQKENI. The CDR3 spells CASGQGAVEQYF. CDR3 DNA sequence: TGTGCCAGCGGACAGGGGGCGGTCGAGCAGTACTTC.

This CDR3 is CASSLVGQTNTGELFF. As DNA, the CDR3 is TGCGCCAGCAGCTTGGTGGGACAGACGAACACCGGGGAGCTGTTTTTT. The chain couples TRBV5-1 to TRBJ2-2; 7 bases agree with TRBD1. Germline CDR1 is SGHRS and CDR2 is YFSETQ. CDR3 length equals 16 residues. V lost 0 bases and J lost 0; bases outside the gene matches: 2.

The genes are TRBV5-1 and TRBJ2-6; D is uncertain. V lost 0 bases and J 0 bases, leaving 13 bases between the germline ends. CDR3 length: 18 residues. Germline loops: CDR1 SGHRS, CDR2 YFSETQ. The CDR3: CASSLALGRTSGANVLTF. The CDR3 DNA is TGCGCCAGCAGCTTGGCCTTGGGCAGGACCTCTGGGGCCAACGTCCTGACTTTC.

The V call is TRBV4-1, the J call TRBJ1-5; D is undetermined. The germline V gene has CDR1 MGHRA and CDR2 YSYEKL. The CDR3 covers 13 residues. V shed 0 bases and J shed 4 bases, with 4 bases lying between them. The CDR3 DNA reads TGCGCCAGCAGCCAAGACCCGAATCAGCCCCAGCATTTT. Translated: CASSQDPNQPQHF.

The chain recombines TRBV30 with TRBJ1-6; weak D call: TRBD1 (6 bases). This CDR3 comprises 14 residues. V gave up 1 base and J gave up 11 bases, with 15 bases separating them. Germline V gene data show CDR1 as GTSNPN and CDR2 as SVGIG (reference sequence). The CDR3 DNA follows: TGTGCCTGGAGTGGAAGAACAGGGCGCACACCCCTCCACTTT. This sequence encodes CAWSGRTGRTPLHF. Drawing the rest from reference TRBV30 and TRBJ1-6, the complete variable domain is SQTIHQWPATLVQPVGSPLSLECTVEGTSNPNLYWYRQAAGRGLQLLFYSVGIGQISSEVPQNLSASRPQDRQFILSSKKLLLSDSGFYLCAWSGRTGRTPLHFGNGTRLTVT.

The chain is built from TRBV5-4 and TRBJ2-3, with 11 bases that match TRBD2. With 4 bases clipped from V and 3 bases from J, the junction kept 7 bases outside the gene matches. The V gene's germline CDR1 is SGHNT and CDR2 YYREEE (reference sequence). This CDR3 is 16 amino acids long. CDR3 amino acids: CASSPGSGGATDTQYF. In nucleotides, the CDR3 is TGTGCCAGCAGCCCGGGTAGCGGGGGGGCAACAGATACGCAGTATTTT.

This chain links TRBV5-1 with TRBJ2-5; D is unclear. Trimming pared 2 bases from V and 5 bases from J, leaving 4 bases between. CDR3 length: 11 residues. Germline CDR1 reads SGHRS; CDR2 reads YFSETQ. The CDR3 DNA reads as TGCGCCAGCAGCTTCCGGGAGACCCAGTACTTC. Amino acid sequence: CASSFRETQYF. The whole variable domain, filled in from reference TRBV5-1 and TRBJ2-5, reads KAGVTQTPRYLIKTRGQQVTLSCSPISGHRSVSWYQQTPGQGLQFLFEYFSETQRNKGNFPGRFSGRQFSNSRSEMNVSTLELGDSALYLCASSFRETQYFGPGTRLLVL.

The CDR3 nucleotides are TGTGCCAGCAGCCGTACCTACAATGAGCAGTTCTTC. Its translation: CASSRTYNEQFF. V is TRBV5-6 and J is TRBJ2-1; D is unclear. Germline V CDR1 and CDR2: SGHDT, YYEEEE. The V and J ends lost 4 bases and 2 bases respectively, with 4 bases between them. The CDR3 extends over 12 amino acids.

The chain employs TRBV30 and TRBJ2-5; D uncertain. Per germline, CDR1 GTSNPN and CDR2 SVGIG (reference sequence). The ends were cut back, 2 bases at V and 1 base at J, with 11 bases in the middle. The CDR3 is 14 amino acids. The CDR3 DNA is TGTGCCTGGAGTCGATCAGACGGCCAAGAGACCCAGTACTTC. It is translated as CAWSRSDGQETQYF.

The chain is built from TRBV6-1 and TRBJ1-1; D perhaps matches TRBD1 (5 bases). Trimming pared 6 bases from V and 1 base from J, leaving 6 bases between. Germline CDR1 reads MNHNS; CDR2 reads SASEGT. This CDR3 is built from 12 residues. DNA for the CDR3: TGTGCCAGCAGGCAGGGGAACACTGAAGCTTTCTTT. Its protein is CASRQGNTEAFF.

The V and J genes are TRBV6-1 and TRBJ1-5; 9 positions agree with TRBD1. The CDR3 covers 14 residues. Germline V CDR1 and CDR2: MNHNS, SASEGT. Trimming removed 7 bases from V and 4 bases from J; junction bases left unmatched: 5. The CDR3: CASTWDRANQPQHF. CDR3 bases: TGTGCCAGCACCTGGGACAGGGCAAATCAGCCCCAGCATTTT.

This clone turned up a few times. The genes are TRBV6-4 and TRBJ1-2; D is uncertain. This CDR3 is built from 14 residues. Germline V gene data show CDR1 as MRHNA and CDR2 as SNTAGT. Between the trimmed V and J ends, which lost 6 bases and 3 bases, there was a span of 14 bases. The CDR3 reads CASRYHGVYYGYTF. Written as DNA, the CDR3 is TGTGCCAGCAGGTACCACGGGGTATACTATGGCTACACCTTC.

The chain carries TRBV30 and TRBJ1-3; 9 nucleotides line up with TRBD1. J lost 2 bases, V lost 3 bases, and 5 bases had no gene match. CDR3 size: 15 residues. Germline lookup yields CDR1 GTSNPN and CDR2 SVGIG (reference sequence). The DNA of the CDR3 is TGTGCCTGGAGACAGGGGGCGCGAGCTGGAAACACCATATATTTT. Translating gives CAWRQGARAGNTIYF.

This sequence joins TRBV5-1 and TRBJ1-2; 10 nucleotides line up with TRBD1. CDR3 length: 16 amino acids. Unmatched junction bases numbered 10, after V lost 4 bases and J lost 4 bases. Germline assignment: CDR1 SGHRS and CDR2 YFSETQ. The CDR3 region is CASSPRDRGFLYGYTF. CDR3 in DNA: TGCGCCAGCAGCCCGCGGGACAGGGGTTTTCTCTATGGCTACACCTTC.

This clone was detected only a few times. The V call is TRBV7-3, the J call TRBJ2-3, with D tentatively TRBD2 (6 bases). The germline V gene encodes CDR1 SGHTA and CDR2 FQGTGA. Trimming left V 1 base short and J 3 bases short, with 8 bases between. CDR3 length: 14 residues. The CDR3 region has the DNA TGTGCCAGCAGCTTAATGGGGGGTACAGATACGCAGTATTTT. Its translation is CASSLMGGTDTQYF. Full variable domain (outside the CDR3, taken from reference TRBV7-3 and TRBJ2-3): GAGVSQTPSNKVTEKGKYVELRCDPISGHTALYWYRQSLGQGPEFLIYFQGTGAADDSGLPNDRFFAVRPEGSVSTLKIQRTERGDSAVYLCASSLMGGTDTQYFGPGTRLTVL.

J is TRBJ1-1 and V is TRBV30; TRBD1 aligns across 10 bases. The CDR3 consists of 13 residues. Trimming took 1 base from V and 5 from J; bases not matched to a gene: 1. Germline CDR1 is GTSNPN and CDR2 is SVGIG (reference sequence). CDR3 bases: TGTGCCTGGAGTGGGACAGGGGGAACTGAAGCTTTCTTT. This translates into CAWSGTGGTEAFF. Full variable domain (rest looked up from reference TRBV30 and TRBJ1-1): SQTIHQWPATLVQPVGSPLSLECTVEGTSNPNLYWYRQAAGRGLQLLFYSVGIGQISSEVPQNLSASRPQDRQFILSSKKLLLSDSGFYLCAWSGTGGTEAFFGQGTRLTVV.

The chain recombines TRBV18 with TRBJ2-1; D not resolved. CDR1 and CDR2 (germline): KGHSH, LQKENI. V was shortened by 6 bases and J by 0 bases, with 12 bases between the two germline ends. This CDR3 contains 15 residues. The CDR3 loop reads CASSPFPSSYNEQFF. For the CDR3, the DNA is TGTGCCAGCTCCCCATTTCCCAGCTCCTACAATGAGCAGTTCTTC.

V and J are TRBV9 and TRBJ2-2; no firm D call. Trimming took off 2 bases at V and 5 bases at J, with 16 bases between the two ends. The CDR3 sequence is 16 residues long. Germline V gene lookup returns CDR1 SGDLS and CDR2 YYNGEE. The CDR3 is CASSVVAGVTTGELFF. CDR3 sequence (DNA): TGTGCCAGCAGCGTCGTTGCAGGTGTAACAACCGGGGAGCTGTTTTTT.

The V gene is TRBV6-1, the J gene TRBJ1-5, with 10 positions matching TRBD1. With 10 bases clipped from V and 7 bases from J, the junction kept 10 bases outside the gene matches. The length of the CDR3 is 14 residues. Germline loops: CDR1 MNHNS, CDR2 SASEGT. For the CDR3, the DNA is TGTGCCACCTCAGACAGGGGGCTAGGGCAGCCCCAGCATTTT. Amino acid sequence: CATSDRGLGQPQHF.

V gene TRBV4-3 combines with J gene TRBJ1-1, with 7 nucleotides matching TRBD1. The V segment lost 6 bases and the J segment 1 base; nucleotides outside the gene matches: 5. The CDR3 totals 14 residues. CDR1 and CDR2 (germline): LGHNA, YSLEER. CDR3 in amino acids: CASREGAENTEAFF. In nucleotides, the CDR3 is TGCGCCAGCAGGGAGGGGGCAGAGAACACTGAAGCTTTCTTT.

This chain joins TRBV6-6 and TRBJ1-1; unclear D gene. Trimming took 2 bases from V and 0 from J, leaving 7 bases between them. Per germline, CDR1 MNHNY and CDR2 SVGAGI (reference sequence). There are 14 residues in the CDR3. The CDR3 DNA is TGTGCCAGCAGTTACAGGGAGGTGAACACTGAAGCTTTCTTT. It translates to CASSYREVNTEAFF.

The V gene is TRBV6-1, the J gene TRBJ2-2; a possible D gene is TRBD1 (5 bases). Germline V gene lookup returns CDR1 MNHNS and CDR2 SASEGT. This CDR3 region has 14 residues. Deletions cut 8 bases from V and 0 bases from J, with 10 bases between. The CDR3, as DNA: TGTGCCAGCGTGAGACAGCCGAACACCGGGGAGCTGTTTTTT. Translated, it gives CASVRQPNTGELFF.

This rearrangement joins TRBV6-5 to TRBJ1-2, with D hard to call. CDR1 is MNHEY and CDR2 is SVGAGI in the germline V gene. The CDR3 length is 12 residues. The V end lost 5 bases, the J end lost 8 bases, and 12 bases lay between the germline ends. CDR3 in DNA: TGTGCCAGCAGTCGACTTGGGGTCGGCTACACCTTC. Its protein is CASSRLGVGYTF.

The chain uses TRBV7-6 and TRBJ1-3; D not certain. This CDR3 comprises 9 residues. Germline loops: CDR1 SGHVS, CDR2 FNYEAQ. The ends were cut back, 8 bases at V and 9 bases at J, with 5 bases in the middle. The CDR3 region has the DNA TGTGCCAGCCGACGCACCATATATTTT. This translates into CASRRTIYF.

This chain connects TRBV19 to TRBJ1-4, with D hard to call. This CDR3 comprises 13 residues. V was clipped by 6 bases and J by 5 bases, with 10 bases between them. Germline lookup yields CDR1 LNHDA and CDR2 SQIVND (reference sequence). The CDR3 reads CASRDRPNEKLFF. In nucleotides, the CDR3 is TGTGCCAGTAGGGACCGACCAAATGAAAAACTGTTTTTT. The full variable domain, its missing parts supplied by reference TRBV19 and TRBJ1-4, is DGGITQSPKYLFRKEGQNVTLSCEQNLNHDAMYWYRQDPGQGLRLIYYSQIVNDFQKGDIAEGYSVSREKKESFPLTVTSAQKNPTAFYLCASRDRPNEKLFFGSGTQLSVL.

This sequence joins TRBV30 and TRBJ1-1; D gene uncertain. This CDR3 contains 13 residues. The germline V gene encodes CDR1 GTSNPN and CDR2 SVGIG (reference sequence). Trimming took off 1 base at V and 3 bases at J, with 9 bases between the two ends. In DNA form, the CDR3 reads TGTGCCTGGAGTGCAGGCTTCGACACTGAAGCTTTCTTT. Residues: CAWSAGFDTEAFF.